The 27 T cell receptor beta chains below come from one sample, sequenced in a study of CD8 T cells in ankylosing spondylitis. TCRdb used MiXCR to reprocess the 5' RACE reads, holding one entry per CDR3 protein. Found here are 36,000 or so distinct CDR3 sequences, roughly 11% of them singletons; the top ten hold around 20%. The sample consisted of synovial fluid, either unsorted or a sorted T cell fraction (not recorded which). These receptors originate from a male donor with ankylosing spondylitis.

This clonotype was recorded at least ten times. The V and J genes are TRBV29-1 and TRBJ2-1; D gene unclear. The CDR3 runs 18 residues. CDR1 is SQVTM, CDR2 ANQGSEA, per germline. The V gene lost 0 bases and the J gene lost 3 bases, with 21 bases spanning the gap. CDR3: CSVEDPPTTVGFYNEQFF. CDR3 DNA: TGCAGCGTTGAAGATCCCCCGACGACCGTAGGATTCTACAATGAGCAGTTCTTC.

The sample holds a few counts of this clonotype. The junction departs from the called germline gene at one end, perhaps through a read error. The gene calls are TRBV28 and TRBJ2-1; TRBD2 aligns across 8 bases. Germline V CDR1 and CDR2: MDHEN, SYDVKM. The CDR3 totals 11 residues. DNA for the CDR3: TGTGCCAGCAGAACACCGGGACTAGTTATTTTC. This sequence encodes CASRTPGLVIF.

This clonotype was detected ten times or more. V gene TRBV6-2 or TRBV6-3 combines with J gene TRBJ2-1; 9 bases fit TRBD2. The CDR3 runs 14 residues. The V and J ends lost 8 bases and 4 bases, in that order; junction bases with no gene match: 6. In germline, CDR1 is MNHEY, CDR2 SVGEGT. The CDR3 DNA is TGTGCCAGCCGGGGACTAGCTCGTTACAATGAGCAGTTCTTC. Protein product: CASRGLARYNEQFF.

This clonotype showed up many times. V gene TRBV28 combines with J gene TRBJ1-6; 10 positions agree with TRBD1. Germline CDR1 is MDHEN and CDR2 is SYDVKM. The CDR3 covers 15 residues. Trimming removed 2 bases from V and 8 bases from J; junction bases left unmatched: 3. The CDR3 nucleotides are TGTGCCAGCAGTTTAAGTGGACAGGGGGATTCACCCCTCCACTTT. This sequence encodes CASSLSGQGDSPLHF.

This clonotype was found many times. The V call is TRBV7-9, the J call TRBJ1-1; TRBD1 matches at 7 bases. Trimming at V came to 4 bases and at J to 3 bases, leaving 8 bases not matched to a gene. CDR3 length equals 15 residues. Looked up from germline, CDR1 is SEHNR and CDR2 is FQNEAQ (reference sequence). CDR3 sequence: CASSSDRDFHTEAFF. DNA of the CDR3: TGTGCCAGCAGCTCAGACAGGGACTTTCACACTGAAGCTTTCTTT.

This clonotype has more than one count but fewer than ten. V usage is TRBV11-2 and J usage is TRBJ2-1, with TRBD2 as a possible D gene (5 bases). V shed 0 bases and J shed 7 bases, with 16 bases lying between them. CDR3 length equals 16 residues. CDR1 is SGHAT and CDR2 is FQNNGV in the germline V gene. The CDR3 is CASSLDAVGLSNEQFF. CDR3 sequence (DNA): TGTGCCAGCAGCTTAGATGCGGTAGGACTGTCAAATGAGCAGTTCTTC. The whole variable domain, remainder taken from reference TRBV11-2 and TRBJ2-1, is EAGVAQSPRYKIIEKRQSVAFWCNPISGHATLYWYQQILGQGPKLLIQFQNNGVVDDSQLPKDRFSAERLKGVDSTLKIQPAKLEDSAVYLCASSLDAVGLSNEQFFGPGTRLTVL.

This clonotype has at least ten counts. This rearrangement joins TRBV29-1 to TRBJ1-2; TRBD1 aligns across 7 bases. Germline CDR1 SQVTM, CDR2 ANQGSEA. Germline trimming cut 6 bases from V and 8 bases from J; bases unmatched to any gene: 12. This CDR3 comprises 13 residues. Here the CDR3 reads CSVRHRDSRGYTF. CDR3 DNA: TGCAGCGTAAGACACCGGGACAGTCGCGGCTACACCTTC.

The rearrangement joins TRBV28 to TRBJ2-7; D might be TRBD2 (5 bases). The CDR3 sequence is 16 residues long. CDR1 is MDHEN and CDR2 is SYDVKM in the germline V gene. The V and J ends lost 5 bases and 6 bases respectively, with 23 bases between them. Here the CDR3 reads CASSPEVGPRALEQYF. CDR3 coding DNA: TGTGCCAGCAGTCCTGAGGTCGGGCCGAGGGCTCTCGAGCAGTACTTC.

This chain uses TRBV5-1 with TRBJ2-1; D possibly matches TRBD1 or TRBD2 (5 bases each). In germline, CDR1 is SGHRS, CDR2 YFSETQ. V was clipped by 0 bases and J by 1 base, with 8 bases between them. The CDR3 contains 15 residues. The chain's CDR3 is CASSLGGESYNEQFF. The CDR3, as DNA: TGCGCCAGCAGCTTGGGAGGGGAGTCCTACAATGAGCAGTTCTTC.

This clonotype has only a few counts. This chain connects TRBV7-2 to TRBJ2-2, with no clear D. V lost 7 bases to trimming and J lost 7 bases, with 13 bases between them. Germline V CDR1 and CDR2: SGHTA, FQGNSA. CDR3 length: 13 residues. In nucleotides, the CDR3 is TGTGCCAGCATCACCACTAATGGCGGGGAGCTGTTTTTT. Translating gives CASITTNGGELFF.

This clonotype was seen repeatedly, ten times or more. The chain couples TRBV28 to TRBJ2-1; possibly TRBD1 or TRBD2 for D (5 bases each). V was cut by 2 bases and J by 10 bases, with 9 bases left in between. The CDR3 is made up of 12 amino acids. Germline V lookup: CDR1 MDHEN, CDR2 SYDVKM. The CDR3 DNA reads as TGTGCCAGCAGTTTAATGGGACGCGAGCAGTTCTTC. Its translation: CASSLMGREQFF.

Concerning this clonotype itself: Just one base apart from a much larger clone, this may be a read error. J is TRBJ2-1 and V is TRBV5-6; 8 bases are shared with TRBD2. The CDR3 length is 15 residues. V gave up 4 bases and J gave up 5 bases; unmatched junction bases: 8. Germline CDR1 reads SGHDT; CDR2 reads YYEEEE. The CDR3 coding sequence is TGTGCCAGCAGCCAGTGGCGGGAGGCCAACAATGAGCAGTTCTTC. Its protein product is CASSQWREANNEQFF.

This clonotype was detected ten times or more. The rearrangement uses TRBV29-1 and TRBJ1-3, with D possibly matching TRBD1 (5 bases). The V end lost 5 bases, the J end lost 0 bases, and 17 bases lay between the germline ends. This CDR3 has 16 residues. Looked up from germline, CDR1 is SQVTM and CDR2 is ANQGSEA. The CDR3 protein is CSVYPGTESSGNTIYF. The CDR3 region has the DNA TGCAGCGTTTATCCCGGGACCGAAAGCTCTGGAAACACCATATATTTT.

This clonotype occurred a few times. The chain links TRBV18 to TRBJ1-5; tentative D call: TRBD1 (5 bases). The CDR3 is 16 residues long. Per the germline V gene, CDR1 is KGHSH and CDR2 is LQKENI. V was clipped by 3 bases and J by 1 base, with 13 bases between them. CDR3 coding DNA: TGTGCCAGCTCACCCGGGTCGGGGGGAAGCAATCAGCCCCAGCATTTT. It translates to CASSPGSGGSNQPQHF.

This clonotype was seen a handful of times. This rearrangement joins TRBV28 to TRBJ2-5; D perhaps matches TRBD2 (5 bases). The CDR3 totals 14 residues. Trimming pared 7 bases from V and 5 bases from J, leaving 17 bases between. Per the germline V gene, CDR1 is MDHEN and CDR2 is SYDVKM. The CDR3 nucleotides read TGTGCCAGCAATCCCACCACCGGGGTGGAGACCCAGTACTTC. This codes for CASNPTTGVETQYF.

There are many counts of this clonotype. The V and J genes are TRBV7-9 and TRBJ2-3; unclear D gene. Deletions cut 6 bases from V and 0 bases from J, with 10 bases between. The CDR3 is made up of 14 amino acids. Germline assignment: CDR1 SEHNR and CDR2 FQNEAQ (reference sequence). The CDR3 reads CASSQSLSTDTQYF. The CDR3 DNA reads as TGTGCCAGCAGTCAAAGTCTGAGCACAGATACGCAGTATTTT.

There are a few counts of this clonotype. J is TRBJ2-7 and V is TRBV28; D is possibly TRBD2 (6 bases). V was trimmed by 10 bases and J by 3 bases, leaving 13 bases between them. CDR3 length: 12 amino acids. Germline assignment: CDR1 MDHEN and CDR2 SYDVKM. CDR3 protein: CATETDYYEQYF. The CDR3 nucleotides are TGTGCCACCGAGACGGACTACTACGAGCAGTACTTC.

This clonotype occurred a few times. This sequence joins TRBV29-1 and TRBJ2-5; D gene unclear. The germline CDR1 and CDR2 sequences are SQVTM and ANQGSEA. The ends were cut back, 6 bases at V and 4 bases at J, with 9 bases in the middle. The CDR3 is 11 residues long. The CDR3 DNA reads as TGCAGCGTCGAACACGGAGAGACCCAGTACTTC. Translating it yields CSVEHGETQYF.

This clonotype occurred many times. This sequence joins TRBV28 and TRBJ2-7; D possibly corresponds to TRBD2 (5 bases). Germline V gene lookup returns CDR1 MDHEN and CDR2 SYDVKM. This CDR3 has 14 amino acids. The V gene lost 4 bases and the J gene lost 5 bases, with 15 bases spanning the gap. CDR3 sequence: CASSSIAASNEQYF. CDR3 bases: TGTGCCAGCAGTTCCATCGCAGCTAGCAACGAGCAGTACTTC.

This chain joins TRBV18 and TRBJ2-1, with TRBD2 identical over 10 bases. CDR1 KGHSH and CDR2 LQKENI come from the germline V gene. V lost 6 bases to trimming and J lost 2 bases; unmatched junction nucleotides: 7. This CDR3 has 16 residues. The chain's CDR3 is CASSGTAGGAYNEQFF. The CDR3 region has the DNA TGTGCCAGCTCGGGGACAGCGGGAGGGGCCTACAATGAGCAGTTCTTC.

This clonotype has a handful of counts. The rearrangement uses TRBV7-2 and TRBJ1-1, with a possible D match to TRBD1 (6 bases). The CDR3 is made up of 13 amino acids. The V gene lost 5 bases and the J gene lost 8 bases, with 15 bases spanning the gap. CDR1 SGHTA and CDR2 FQGNSA come from the germline V gene. CDR3 amino acids: CASSPRRGGEAFF. The CDR3 nucleotides are TGTGCCAGCAGCCCCCGTCGGGGGGGCGAAGCTTTCTTT.

This clonotype was found many times. The V gene is TRBV7-2, the J gene TRBJ2-5, with a possible D match to TRBD2 (6 bases). Germline V gives CDR1 SGHTA, CDR2 FQGNSA. V lost 1 base and J 5 bases, leaving 17 bases between the germline ends. The CDR3 covers 16 residues. The CDR3 sequence is CASSLVSGGLVETQYF. DNA for the CDR3: TGTGCCAGCAGCTTAGTATCCGGAGGGTTGGTGGAGACCCAGTACTTC.

Remarks on this clonotype: A single base separates this from a much larger clone, so it may be a read error. This chain joins TRBV28 and TRBJ2-1; 12 bases are a match to TRBD2. The CDR3 consists of 16 residues. With 2 bases clipped from V and 9 bases from J, the junction kept 8 bases outside the gene matches. Germline assignment: CDR1 MDHEN and CDR2 SYDVKM. The CDR3 sequence is CASSLETSGSKFEQFF. The DNA of the CDR3 is TGTGCCAGCAGTTTAGAGACTAGCGGGAGTAAGTTTGAGCAGTTCTTC.

V and J are TRBV5-1 and TRBJ1-1; D ambiguous. There are 13 residues in the CDR3. Looked up from germline, CDR1 is SGHRS and CDR2 is YFSETQ. The germline V and J ends were trimmed by 0 bases and 0 bases, with 3 bases remaining between them. CDR3 region: CASSLVMNTEAFF. DNA for the CDR3: TGCGCCAGCAGCTTGGTTATGAACACTGAAGCTTTCTTT. Together with reference TRBV5-1 and TRBJ1-1, the CDR3 gives the full variable domain: KAGVTQTPRYLIKTRGQQVTLSCSPISGHRSVSWYQQTPGQGLQFLFEYFSETQRNKGNFPGRFSGRQFSNSRSEMNVSTLELGDSALYLCASSLVMNTEAFFGQGTRLTVV.

DNA for the CDR3: TGTGCCAGCAGTGTCCCGGACGGGCCCCAGCATTTT. The encoded protein is CASSVPDGPQHF. This sequence joins TRBV28 and TRBJ1-5; D gene unclear. The germline V gene has CDR1 MDHEN and CDR2 SYDVKM. This CDR3 comprises 12 residues. V was shortened by 5 bases and J by 9 bases, with 11 bases between the two germline ends.

This clonotype showed up many times. This chain connects TRBV6-2 or TRBV6-3 to TRBJ1-5; D call uncertain. Trimming took off 0 bases at V and 11 bases at J, with 11 bases between the two ends. The germline V gene encodes CDR1 MNHEY and CDR2 SVGEGT. The CDR3 loop spans 13 amino acids. CDR3 in amino acids: CASSYSTTSAQHF. The CDR3 DNA sequence: TGTGCCAGCAGTTACTCGACAACGTCGGCCCAGCATTTT.

This clonotype showed up just a few times. The chain carries TRBV9 and TRBJ2-7; D is tentatively TRBD1 or TRBD2 (5 bases each). CDR3 length: 13 amino acids. The V end was cut by 6 bases, the J end by 0 bases, with 10 bases between. The V gene's germline CDR1 is SGDLS and CDR2 YYNGEE. This chain's CDR3 is CASKRDDSYEQYF. Written as DNA, the CDR3 is TGTGCCAGCAAGAGGGACGACTCCTACGAGCAGTACTTC.